The rows below give T cell receptor beta chains drawn from one sample of a study of technical replicates of blood from several donors. Generated by immunoSEQ multiplex PCR, the TCRdb table keeps only in-frame clones and is missing some. The sample contains approximately 94,000 clones, about 95% of which appear only once. Material: T cells isolated from PBMCs. These receptor sequences come from a human donor in good health. Each CDR3 is given with its conserved first and last residue. D genes are given only for firm matches. Part of the rows lack a size; the others show once, few, many or a class for expanded clones.

TGCGCCAGCAGCCTGGGGGACAGTTTTAACACTGAAGCTTTCTTT	CASSLGDSFNTEAFF	few	TRBD1	TRBJ1-1	TRBV5-1
TGTGCCAGTAAAGAGGATTATAGCAATCAGCCCCAGCATTTT	CASKEDYSNQPQHF	-	-	TRBJ1-5	TRBV19
TGTGCCAGCAGCCCTCGGACAGGGGGCGTAACAGAAGCTTTCTTT	CASSPRTGGVTEAFF	-	TRBD1	TRBJ1-1	TRBV7-9
TGTGCCAGCAGCTTGGGGACAGGGTTTCACGAGCAGTACTTC	CASSLGTGFHEQYF	-	TRBD1	TRBJ2-7	TRBV7-2
TGTGCCAGCAGCGTTACTAGCGGGAGTAGGACCGGGGAGCTGTTTTTT	CASSVTSGSRTGELFF	-	TRBD2	TRBJ2-2	TRBV7-3
TGTGCCAGCAGGGGCGGGATTAATGATGAGCAGTTCTTC	CASRGGINDEQFF	once	-	TRBJ2-1	TRBV7-3
TGTGCCAGCAGTGGATGGACGGGAAACAATGAGCAGTTCTTC	CASSGWTGNNEQFF	once	-	TRBJ2-1	TRBV6-6
TGTGCCTGGAGTGGAGGGAGCTTAGGAGAAAAACTGTTTTTT	CAWSGGSLGEKLFF	-	-	TRBJ1-4	TRBV30
TGTGCCACCAGCAGAGATGGAGTAGCGGGTTCCTACGAGCAGTACTTC	CATSRDGVAGSYEQYF	-	TRBD2	TRBJ2-7	TRBV15
TGTGCCAGTAGGGGGCCCGGGGAGACCCAGTACTTC	CASRGPGETQYF	-	-	TRBJ2-5	TRBV19
TGCGCCAGTTCGGAGTACCCCTCCTACGAGCAGTACTTC	CASSEYPSYEQYF	once	-	TRBJ2-7	TRBV5-1
TGCAGTGCTTACAGGGACGAGCAGTACTTC	CSAYRDEQYF	-	-	TRBJ2-7	TRBV20-1
TGTGCCACTCTTCCTAGCGGGGTGAACTCCTACAATGAGCAGTTCTTC	CATLPSGVNSYNEQFF	-	TRBD2	TRBJ2-1	TRBV19
TGCGCCAGCAGCGCCGGACAGGGACGAGAGACCCAGTACTTC	CASSAGQGRETQYF	-	TRBD1	TRBJ2-5	TRBV5-1
TGTGCCAGCAGCGCGACAGTTTCCTACGAGCAGTACTTC	CASSATVSYEQYF	-	-	TRBJ2-7	TRBV13
TGTGCCAGCAGTGACTCGATAGGGACAGGATTTGCAACTAATGAAAAACTGTTTTTT	CASSDSIGTGFATNEKLFF	-	TRBD1	TRBJ1-4	TRBV6-4
TGCGCCAGCAGCCAAATTTTACAGCGAGAGGGAGGGGAGACCCAGTACTTC	CASSQILQREGGETQYF	-	TRBD2	TRBJ2-5	TRBV4-1
TGCGCCAGCAGCCAAGATCCCGGGACTAGCGGGCCCATCCAAGAGACCCAGTACTTC	CASSQDPGTSGPIQETQYF	-	TRBD2	TRBJ2-5	TRBV4-1
TGTGCCAGCACGGGACTAGCGGGCCACTCCTACGAGCAGTACTTC	CASTGLAGHSYEQYF	-	TRBD2	TRBJ2-7	TRBV6-1
TGTGCCAGCTCACCAGGGCTAGCGGGTCACAATGAGCAGTTCTTC	CASSPGLAGHNEQFF	-	TRBD2	TRBJ2-1	TRBV18
TGTGCCAGCAGCGCAACAGGGGGCACTGAAGCTTTCTTT	CASSATGGTEAFF	-	TRBD1	TRBJ1-1	TRBV7-6
TGCGCCAGCAGCCAAGGTAGCGGTCCTGACAATGAGCAGTTCTTC	CASSQGSGPDNEQFF	-	-	TRBJ2-1	TRBV4-3
TGTGCCAGTACCCCGATTGGCGGGGGGGAATCCCCTGGAAACACCATATATTTT	CASTPIGGGESPGNTIYF	-	-	TRBJ1-3	TRBV19
TGCGCCAGCAGCCCGCAGGGGACAGGGCGTCTCGAGCAGTACTTC	CASSPQGTGRLEQYF	-	TRBD1	TRBJ2-7	TRBV5-1
TGTGCCAGCAGCTTTATGCGTGAAGATCAGCCCCAGCATTTT	CASSFMREDQPQHF	-	-	TRBJ1-5	TRBV7-2
TGTGCCAGCAGGGACAGCCCATACTATGGCTACACCTTC	CASRDSPYYGYTF	-	-	TRBJ1-2	TRBV6-5
TGTGCCAGCAGACCAGGGGCTATCACTGAAGCTTTCTTT	CASRPGAITEAFF	-	-	TRBJ1-1	TRBV6-5
TGCGCCAGCAGCTTGGCGGGACAGGGGACAGATACGCAGTATTTT	CASSLAGQGTDTQYF	-	TRBD1	TRBJ2-3	TRBV5-1
TGCGCCAGCAGACCCTCCGGGACAGGGTCCTACGAGCAGTACTTC	CASRPSGTGSYEQYF	-	TRBD1	TRBJ2-7	TRBV4-1
TGTGCCAGCAATCGACTAGCGGGAGTTGATGAGCAGTTCTTC	CASNRLAGVDEQFF	-	TRBD2	TRBJ2-1	TRBV2
TGTGCCAGCAGCTTAATGCCAGAGAACACCGGGGAGCTGTTTTTT	CASSLMPENTGELFF	-	-	TRBJ2-2	TRBV7-2
TGTGCCAGCAGCCAAGGCGTTTCCGCGAACACCGGGGAGCTGTTTTTT	CASSQGVSANTGELFF	-	-	TRBJ2-2	TRBV4-2
TGTGCCAGCAGTGCCCAGCGGGAGGTCCCCTACGAGCAGTACTTC	CASSAQREVPYEQYF	-	TRBD2	TRBJ2-7	TRBV6-6
TGTGCCAGCAGCGTAGGTCGGGTAGTGAACGAGCAGTACTTC	CASSVGRVVNEQYF	-	-	TRBJ2-7	TRBV9
TGTGCCAGCAGTTTGGGGGGATTTGGGGTTATGAACACTGAAGCTTTCTTT	CASSLGGFGVMNTEAFF	once	-	TRBJ1-1	TRBV28
TGTGCCAGCATATTACAAGAGACCCAGTACTTC	CASILQETQYF	-	-	TRBJ2-5	TRBV6-1
TGTGCCAGCAGGAGACTAGCGGGAGACTATGAGCAGTTCTTC	CASRRLAGDYEQFF	-	TRBD2	TRBJ2-1	TRBV6-1
TGTGCCTCGACAGGGGATCCCTACGAGCAGTACTTC	CASTGDPYEQYF	-	TRBD1	TRBJ2-7	TRBV10-3
TGTGCCAGTAGTATCCCCGGCTACGAGCAGTACTTC	CASSIPGYEQYF	-	-	TRBJ2-7	TRBV19
TGTGCCAGCAGTGATCACCGAACTTCCTACAATGAGCAGTTCTTC	CASSDHRTSYNEQFF	-	-	TRBJ2-1	TRBV6-1
TGTGCCAGCAGCGTTAGCTCGGAGACCCAGTACTTC	CASSVSSETQYF	-	-	TRBJ2-5	TRBV9
TGTGCCAGCAGTTTAGAGCCGGAATCGGGGTACACTGAAGCTTTCTTT	CASSLEPESGYTEAFF	-	-	TRBJ1-1	TRBV27
TGTGCCAGCAGCGTAGCGGGACTAGCGGGAGCCTACGAGCAGTACTTC	CASSVAGLAGAYEQYF	-	TRBD2	TRBJ2-7	TRBV9
TGTGCCAGCAGCTTAGCGAACTTGAACACTGAAGCTTTCTTT	CASSLANLNTEAFF	-	-	TRBJ1-1	TRBV7-2
TGCAGCGTTGAAACAGGGGTTTCCTACGAGCAGTACTTC	CSVETGVSYEQYF	-	TRBD1	TRBJ2-7	TRBV29-1
TGTGCCAGCAGCCTACATCCTTCAGTAGCGGGCACAGATACGCAGTATTTT	CASSLHPSVAGTDTQYF	-	-	TRBJ2-3	TRBV11-2
TGTGCCAGCAGCTCCCGGGAAACTGAGCAGTTCTTC	CASSSRETEQFF	-	-	TRBJ2-1	TRBV7-9